This entry describes one T cell receptor beta chain. Its antigen is unknown. With 5 bases removed from V and 4 bases from J, the gap between germline ends came to 17 bases. Germline V CDR1 and CDR2: DFQATT, SNEGSKA (reference sequence). The CDR3 is 14 residues long. Each sample provided at least 5 micrograms of extracted total RNA. Next came a second PCR, run for about 6 to 11 cycles, which used a sample-barcoded 5' primer along with a J-beta primer mix. Tagging of each cDNA molecule was performed by a template-switch adaptor with 12 random nucleotides. TCRdb used MiXCR to reprocess the 5' RACE reads, holding one entry per CDR3 protein. The table shows approximately 600,000 distinct CDR3 sequences, with roughly 50% occurring only once. This entry is derived from a study of blood T cells in healthy people across ages. General observations from the study: Conclusively comparing naive with antigen-experienced cells was impossible with unsorted PBMCs. Donors of long life had a larger count of naive CD4+ cells and greater diversity than aged donors.

This sequence joins TRBV20-1 and TRBJ1-2, with D perhaps TRBD1 (6 bases). Sequenced sample: blood. This TCR came from a man in his 60s in good health. The chain's CDR3 is CSAARDTGSYGYTF. The CDR3 DNA reads as TGCAGTGCTGCCCGGGACACAGGGTCCTATGGCTACACCTTC.